Below are 8 T cell receptor beta chains sequenced from a single sample in a study of T cells in Graves' hyperthyroidism and ophthalmopathy. Researchers took RNA transcripts and amplified the TCR beta CDR3 regions from them. HTBI primers were the set used in a first-round RT-PCR of the TCR CDR3. TCRdb ran MiXCR on the multiplex PCR reads and lists one entry per CDR3 protein. The sample records roughly 500,000 distinct CDR3 sequences, under 60% being singletons. Material: peripheral blood or thyroid tissue (not recorded which). The source is an adult woman with Graves' disease, either hyperthyroidism or ophthalmopathy (not recorded which).

This rearrangement joins TRBV10-3 to TRBJ1-2; 9 bases map to TRBD1. V was pared by 7 bases and J by 5 bases, with 11 bases of the junction left unmatched. The CDR3 has 15 amino acids. Germline CDR1 ENHRY, CDR2 SYGVKD. Here the CDR3 DNA reads TGTGCCATCAACTCCCCACAGGGGGCGCGTTATGGCTACACCTTC. Its protein is CAINSPQGARYGYTF.

Turning to this clonotype: Germline is not matched at one junction end, which may reflect a read error. The chain carries TRBV5-1 and TRBJ1-4, with D maybe TRBD1 (6 bases). CDR1 is SGHRS, CDR2 YFSETQ, per germline. This CDR3 comprises 16 residues. Here the CDR3 reads CASGQLGASLREKLLF. The CDR3 nucleotides are TGCGCCAGCGGCCAGTTGGGGGCATCTCTTCGTGAAAAACTGCTTTTT. Based on the CDR3 plus reference TRBV5-1 and TRBJ1-4, the full variable domain is KAGVTQTPRYLIKTRGQQVTLSCSPISGHRSVSWYQQTPGQGLQFLFEYFSETQRNKGNFPGRFSGRQFSNSRSEMNVSTLELGDSALYLCASGQLGASLREKLLFGSGTQLSVL.

The rearrangement links TRBV29-1 to TRBJ1-1; TRBD1 might be the D (6 bases). Trimming took off 3 bases at V and 0 bases at J, with 14 bases between the two ends. Germline CDR1 and CDR2: SQVTM and ANQGSEA. The CDR3 is made up of 15 amino acids. Here the CDR3 reads CSVEWVAGVNTEAFF. CDR3 DNA sequence: TGCAGCGTTGAGTGGGTGGCAGGGGTGAACACTGAAGCTTTCTTT.

This clonotype was recorded once. A much larger clone differs from this one at a single base, so this may be a read error. The rearrangement joins TRBV7-8 to TRBJ2-2; tentatively, D is TRBD2 (5 bases). CDR3 length: 14 residues. Per the germline V gene, CDR1 is SGHVS and CDR2 is FQNEAQ. The CDR3 bases are TGTGCCGGCAGTCTAGCTGACCGACCCGGGGAGCTGTTTTTT. As protein: CAGSLADRPGELFF. Together with reference TRBV7-8 and TRBJ2-2, the CDR3 gives the full variable domain: GAGVSQSPRYKVAKRGQDVALRCDPISGHVSLFWYQQALGQGPEFLTYFQNEAQLDKSGLPSDRFFAERPEGSVSTLKIQRTQQEDSAVYLCAGSLADRPGELFFGEGSRLTVL.

This clonotype has more than one count but fewer than ten. This sequence joins TRBV7-8 and TRBJ1-2, with TRBD1 matching 7 bases. Germline V gene data show CDR1 as SGHVS and CDR2 as FQNEAQ. The length of the CDR3 is 14 residues. J was trimmed by 5 bases and V by 5 bases; bases with no gene match: 8. As DNA, the CDR3 is TGTGCCAGCAGCCTTGACAGGGATGGATATGGCTACACCTTC. Translating it yields CASSLDRDGYGYTF.

This chain uses TRBV10-3 with TRBJ1-5, with a weak D call TRBD1 (6 bases). The CDR3 runs 15 residues. V lost 10 bases and J lost 7, with 23 bases in between. The germline CDR1 and CDR2 sequences are ENHRY and SYGVKD. The CDR3 DNA reads as TGTGCCAGCAGGACGGTGGGGGCAATCGGGCAGCCCCAGCATTTT. This sequence encodes CASRTVGAIGQPQHF.

V is TRBV29-1 and J is TRBJ2-2; D is unclear. This CDR3 contains 12 residues. The V end lost 4 bases, the J end lost 1 base, and 4 bases lay between the germline ends. Germline V gene sequence: CDR1 SQVTM, CDR2 ANQGSEA. CDR3 bases: TGCAGCGTTGGGGGGAACACCGGGGAGCTGTTTTTT. Translation gives CSVGGNTGELFF.

About this clonotype: Possible read error: a much larger clone is one base away. V gene TRBV24-1 combines with J gene TRBJ2-7; 7 bases line up with TRBD2. The V gene end was trimmed by 6 bases and the J gene end by 7 bases; junction bases not matched to a gene: 11. The CDR3 spans 14 residues. From germline, CDR1 is KGHDR and CDR2 SFDVKD. Here the CDR3 reads CATSYSAGAEEQYF. CDR3 coding DNA: TGTGCCACCAGTTACTCGGCGGGAGCGGAAGAGCAGTACTTC.